These T cell receptor beta chains were read from a single sample in a study of read filtering for tumor transcriptome and immune sequencing. TCRdb used MiXCR to reprocess the reads, holding one entry per CDR3 protein. This table holds over 55,000 distinct CDR3 sequences, approximately 15% found once. Sequencing used a population of CD138-negative cells sorted from bone marrow. The receptor set was obtained from a donor aged 40 or over with multiple myeloma. The CDR3 runs from the conserved cysteine through the conserved F or W. D genes are given only for firm matches. Clone size is not always given. Where it is, it says once, few, many or a class for expanded clones.

D	J	V	size	DNA	CDR3
TRBD2	TRBJ2-7	TRBV27	many	TGTGCCAGCAGTTTAGCGGGAGAGGTCTACGAGCAGTACTTC	CASSLAGEVYEQYF
TRBD2	TRBJ2-5	TRBV4-1	many	TGCGCCAGCAGCCAAGGGCGGCGGGAGGGCCGCGGGGAGACCCAGTACTTC	CASSQGRREGRGETQYF
-	TRBJ2-5	TRBV5-6	many	TGTGCCAGCAGCTGGAGTGGGGAGACCCAGTACTTC	CASSWSGETQYF
TRBD1	TRBJ1-4	TRBV9	-	TGTGCCAGCAGCTTGGCGTGGACAGGGGTCGAAAAACTGTTTTTT	CASSLAWTGVEKLFF
-	TRBJ2-1	TRBV7-2	-	TGTGCCAGCAGCCTTGGGGCGGATAGCTACAATGAGCAGTTCTTC	CASSLGADSYNEQFF
TRBD2	TRBJ2-1	TRBV4-1	many	TGTGCCAGCAGCCAAGTAGCGGGGTCTAGCGGTTCTGGTGGGCAGTTCTTC	CASSQVAGSSGSGGQFF
-	TRBJ2-1	TRBV7-2	-	TGTGCCAGCGGGGGCGGGAGCTCCTACAATGAGCAGTTCTTC	CASGGGSSYNEQFF
-	TRBJ2-7	TRBV14	few	TGTGCCAGCAGCCACCCCCGTACCAGGCAGTACTTC	CASSHPRTRQYF
TRBD1	TRBJ2-7	TRBV27	many	TGTGCCAGCAGTATGGGACAGGGGTCCTACGAGCAGTACTTC	CASSMGQGSYEQYF
-	TRBJ2-4	TRBV2	many	TGTGCCAGCAGTGAGGTGTGGTCACAGATAAACATTCAGTACTTC	CASSEVWSQINIQYF
TRBD2	TRBJ2-1	TRBV7-3	many	TGTGCCAGCAGCTTAATACTAGCGGGGGGCGATGAGCAGTTCTTC	CASSLILAGGDEQFF
TRBD1	TRBJ2-2	TRBV20-1	many	TGCAGTGCACCGAAGCACAGGGGGCAGGTGAACACCGGGGAGCTGTTTTTT	CSAPKHRGQVNTGELFF
-	TRBJ2-7	TRBV7-9	many	TGTGCCAGCAGCTTAACTAGTTGGGACTACGAGCAGTACTTC	CASSLTSWDYEQYF
-	TRBJ2-7	TRBV4-3	many	TGCGCCAGCAGCCACGATATTATATTTTCCTCCTACGAGCAGTACTTC	CASSHDIIFSSYEQYF
-	TRBJ2-2	TRBV20-1	-	TGCAGTGCTCCCCCGACAGCCACAACTTCCACCGGGGAGCTGTTTTTT	CSAPPTATTSTGELFF
TRBD1	TRBJ1-4	TRBV7-9	many	TGTGCCAGCAGCCGAAGACAGGGGACTAATGAAAAACTGTTTTTT	CASSRRQGTNEKLFF
TRBD1	TRBJ1-2	TRBV20-1	many	TGCAGTGCCCCAGGGGGCCGAGGGTATGGCTACACCTTC	CSAPGGRGYGYTF
TRBD2	TRBJ2-3	TRBV27	many	TGTGCCAGCAGTTTAGGGGGACTAGGCACAGATACGCAGTATTTT	CASSLGGLGTDTQYF
-	TRBJ2-3	TRBV18	few	TGTGCCAGCTCGCACTACCGGTCGTCGGATACGCAGTATTTT	CASSHYRSSDTQYF
-	TRBJ2-7	TRBV14	many	TGTGCCAGCAGCCGGGACTTCGAAGGCGAGCAGTACTTC	CASSRDFEGEQYF